The 15 T cell receptor beta chains given below trace back to one sample, sequenced in a study of T cells after yellow fever vaccination. TCRdb fed the 5' RACE reads into MiXCR, producing one record per CDR3 protein. The sample yields about 52,000 distinct CDR3 sequences, 6% to 8.5% seen once. Here the sequenced sample was CD8+ T cells not binding an NS4B(214-222) dextramer, sorted from PBMCs, taken around 45 days after the first yellow fever vaccination. These receptors all come from a man aged 18 to 30 who received the YFV17D yellow fever vaccine.

The chain couples TRBV7-9 to TRBJ1-2; D ambiguous. V dropped 4 bases and J dropped 2 bases, with 14 bases sitting between them. The CDR3 sequence is 15 residues long. Per the germline V gene, CDR1 is SEHNR and CDR2 is FQNEAQ (reference sequence). CDR3 loop: CASSSLLEANYGYTF. The DNA of the CDR3 is TGTGCCAGCAGCTCGCTATTGGAGGCAAACTATGGCTACACCTTC.

J is TRBJ1-5 and V is TRBV12-3 or TRBV12-4; D perhaps matches TRBD1 (6 bases). The CDR3 totals 15 residues. V was cut by 5 bases and J by 6 bases, with 17 bases left in between. The CDR3 nucleotides read TGTGCCAGCAGTCCAGGGGACATCGGGGGTCAGCCCCAGCATTTT. Protein product: CASSPGDIGGQPQHF.

The chain employs TRBV4-3 and TRBJ2-7; 9 positions match TRBD1. CDR1 and CDR2 (germline): LGHNA, YSLEER. The trim removed 3 bases at V and 3 bases at J, leaving 12 bases unmatched. This CDR3 has 17 amino acids. The CDR3 here is CASSHSPYDRGFYEQYF. CDR3 nucleotides: TGCGCCAGCAGCCATAGCCCGTACGACAGGGGGTTCTACGAGCAGTACTTC.

A few counts support this clonotype. This sequence joins TRBV15 and TRBJ2-6; D might be TRBD2 (5 bases). Trimming took 1 base from V and 2 from J, leaving 9 bases between them. The CDR3 consists of 16 residues. CDR1 is LNHNV and CDR2 is YYDKDF in the germline V gene (reference sequence). The CDR3 coding sequence is TGTGCCACCAGCAGAGGAGTGGAGGCTGGGGCCAACGTCCTGACTTTC. Translating it yields CATSRGVEAGANVLTF.

As to this clonotype: A much larger clone lies a single base off, so this may be a read error. The chain couples TRBV12-3 or TRBV12-4 to TRBJ2-7, with D maybe TRBD1 (5 bases). Deletions cut 4 bases from V and 6 bases from J, with 13 bases between. The CDR3 is 13 amino acids. This chain's CDR3 is CASSWAGWGEQYV. In DNA, the CDR3 is TGTGCCAGCAGTTGGGCAGGGTGGGGCGAGCAGTACGTC.

This clonotype was picked up a small number of times. The gene calls are TRBV5-1 and TRBJ2-7; the match to TRBD1 covers 7 bases. The CDR3 runs to 14 residues. Germline V lookup: CDR1 SGHRS, CDR2 YFSETQ. The ends lost 4 bases at V and 5 bases at J; junction bases unmatched: 9. DNA of the CDR3: TGCGCCAGCAGCCTGGAACTGACAGGGAACGAGCAGTACTTC. Translation: CASSLELTGNEQYF.

In its sample, this clonotype was seen many times. The chain employs TRBV4-3 and TRBJ2-1; 8 positions match TRBD2. The CDR3 runs to 16 residues. Germline trimming cut 0 bases from V and 4 bases from J; bases unmatched to any gene: 5. Germline V gene lookup returns CDR1 LGHNA and CDR2 YSLEER. CDR3 sequence reads: CASSQDRGGSYNEQFF. The CDR3 coding sequence is TGCGCCAGCAGCCAAGATCGGGGGGGAAGTTACAATGAGCAGTTCTTC.

The chain combines TRBV29-1 with TRBJ2-7, with D unclear. The CDR3 consists of 13 residues. V was cut by 3 bases and J by 0 bases, with 9 bases left in between. Germline V gene sequence: CDR1 SQVTM, CDR2 ANQGSEA. CDR3 protein: CSVDEVGSYEQYF. CDR3 DNA sequence: TGCAGCGTTGACGAGGTGGGCTCCTACGAGCAGTACTTC.

This clonotype was counted many times. The V call is TRBV6-5, the J call TRBJ1-1, with no clear D. There are 14 residues in the CDR3. Germline V gene data show CDR1 as MNHEY and CDR2 as SVGAGI. V lost 3 bases to trimming and J lost 6 bases, with 14 bases between them. The CDR3 spells CASSYSGGRPEAFF. CDR3 nucleotide sequence: TGTGCCAGCAGTTATTCGGGAGGGAGGCCTGAAGCTTTCTTT.

This clonotype was counted ten times or more. J is TRBJ2-7 and V is TRBV5-1; 9 bases line up with TRBD1. With V trimmed by 3 bases and J by 5 bases, 0 bases remained unmatched. The CDR3 is 12 residues long. Germline CDR1 SGHRS, CDR2 YFSETQ. The CDR3 is CASSWTGDEQYF. In DNA, the CDR3 is TGCGCCAGCAGCTGGACAGGGGACGAGCAGTACTTC. The variable domain in full, completed from reference TRBV5-1 and TRBJ2-7, reads KAGVTQTPRYLIKTRGQQVTLSCSPISGHRSVSWYQQTPGQGLQFLFEYFSETQRNKGNFPGRFSGRQFSNSRSEMNVSTLELGDSALYLCASSWTGDEQYFGPGTRLTVT.

This clonotype was picked up many times. CDR3 amino acids: CASSSPVGQETQYF. The DNA for the CDR3 is TGTGCCAGCAGTTCCCCGGTGGGGCAAGAGACCCAGTACTTC. The gene calls are TRBV12-3 or TRBV12-4 and TRBJ2-5, with unresolved D. Trimming shortened V by 4 bases and J by 2 bases, and 11 bases separated the two germline ends. CDR3 size: 14 residues.

The chain is built from TRBV6-5 and TRBJ2-2, with D unresolved. V dropped 2 bases and J dropped 5 bases, with 12 bases sitting between them. Germline V gene lookup returns CDR1 MNHEY and CDR2 SVGAGI. This CDR3 is 15 amino acids long. Here the CDR3 reads CASSYPGLGTGELFF. CDR3 coding DNA: TGTGCCAGCAGTTACCCTGGCCTGGGTACCGGGGAGCTGTTTTTT.

V gene TRBV19 combines with J gene TRBJ2-7, with 7 positions matching TRBD1. CDR1 LNHDA and CDR2 SQIVND come from the germline V gene (reference sequence). The CDR3 has 13 residues. J was trimmed by 3 bases and V by 6 bases; bases with no gene match: 5. The CDR3 coding sequence is TGTGCCAGTAGCTCGACAGGGAACTACGAGCAGTACTTC. This encodes CASSSTGNYEQYF. Full variable domain (remainder filled in from reference TRBV19 and TRBJ2-7): DGGITQSPKYLFRKEGQNVTLSCEQNLNHDAMYWYRQDPGQGLRLIYYSQIVNDFQKGDIAEGYSVSREKKESFPLTVTSAQKNPTAFYLCASSSTGNYEQYFGPGTRLTVT.

Concerning this clonotype itself: A much larger clone is a single base away; this may be a read error. The chain combines TRBV24-1 with TRBJ2-3; D ambiguous. Germline CDR1 is KGHDR and CDR2 is SFDVKD. This CDR3 is 14 amino acids long. V was clipped by 0 bases and J by 10 bases, with 13 bases between them. CDR3 in amino acids: CATSDLGGSAAQYF. CDR3 in DNA: TGTGCCACCAGTGATTTGGGTGGCAGCGCCGCGCAGTATTTT.

This clonotype was counted a few times. This chain connects TRBV6-1 to TRBJ2-7; the match to TRBD2 covers 8 bases. The germline gives CDR1 MNHNS, CDR2 SASEGT. The CDR3 loop spans 16 amino acids. With 5 bases clipped from V and 4 bases from J, the junction kept 13 bases outside the gene matches. The CDR3 sequence: CASSKRGSSRGYEQYV. CDR3 nucleotide sequence: TGTGCCAGCAGTAAGCGGGGGAGCTCCCGGGGGTACGAGCAGTACGTC.